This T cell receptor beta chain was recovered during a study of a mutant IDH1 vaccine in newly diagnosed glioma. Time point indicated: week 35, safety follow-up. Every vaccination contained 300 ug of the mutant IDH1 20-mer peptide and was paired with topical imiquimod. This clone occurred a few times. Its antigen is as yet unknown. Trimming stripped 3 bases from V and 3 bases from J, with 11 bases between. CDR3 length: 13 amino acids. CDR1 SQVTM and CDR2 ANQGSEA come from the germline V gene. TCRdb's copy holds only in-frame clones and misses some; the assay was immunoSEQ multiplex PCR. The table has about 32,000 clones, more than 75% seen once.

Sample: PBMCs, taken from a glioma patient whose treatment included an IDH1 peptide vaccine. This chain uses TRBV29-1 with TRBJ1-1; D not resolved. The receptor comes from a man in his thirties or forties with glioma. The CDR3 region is CSVEERTHTEAFF. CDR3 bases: TGCAGCGTTGAGGAGAGGACGCACACTGAAGCTTTCTTT. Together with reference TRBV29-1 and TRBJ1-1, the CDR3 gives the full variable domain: SAVISQKPSRDICQRGTSLTIQCQVDSQVTMMFWYRQQPGQSLTLIATANQGSEATYESGFVIDKFPISRPNLTFSTLTVSNMSPEDSSIYLCSVEERTHTEAFFGQGTRLTVV.